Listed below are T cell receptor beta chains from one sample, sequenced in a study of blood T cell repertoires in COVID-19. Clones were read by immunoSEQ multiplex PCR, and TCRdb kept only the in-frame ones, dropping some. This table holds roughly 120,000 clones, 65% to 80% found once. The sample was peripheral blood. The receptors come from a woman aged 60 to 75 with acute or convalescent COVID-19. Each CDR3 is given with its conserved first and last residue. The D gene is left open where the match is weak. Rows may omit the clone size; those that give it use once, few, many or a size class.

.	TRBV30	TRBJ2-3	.	TGTGCCTGGAGTGTTCTGGCGGGGGCCACAGATACGCAGTATTTT	CAWSVLAGATDTQYF
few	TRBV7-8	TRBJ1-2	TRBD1	TGTGCCAGCAGCTTCCGACAGGGGGCTGTTAATGGCTACACCTTC	CASSFRQGAVNGYTF
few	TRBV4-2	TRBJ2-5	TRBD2	TGTGCCAGCAGCCAAGCCCTAGCGGGGGGGAAAGAGACCCAGTACTTC	CASSQALAGGKETQYF
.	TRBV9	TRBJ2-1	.	TGTGCCAGCAGTGTAAGGGGGTCCTACAATGAGCAGTTCTTC	CASSVRGSYNEQFF
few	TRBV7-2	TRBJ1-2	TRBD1	TGTGCCAGCAGCGCCGACAGGGGATATAACTATGGCTACACCTTC	CASSADRGYNYGYTF
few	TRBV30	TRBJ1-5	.	TGTGCCTGGAGGGGGGGGAAAGGGCAGCCCCAGCATTTT	CAWRGGKGQPQHF
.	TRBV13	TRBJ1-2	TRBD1	TGTGCCAGCAGCTCCAGACAGGGCTCCCCCTATGGCTACACCTTC	CASSSRQGSPYGYTF
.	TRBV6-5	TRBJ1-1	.	TGTGCCAGCAGCCCCGAGGGATCTGAAGCTTTCTTT	CASSPEGSEAFF
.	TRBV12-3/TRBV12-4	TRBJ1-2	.	TGTGCCAGCAGGGGAGGGTCTTATGGCTACACCTTC	CASRGGSYGYTF
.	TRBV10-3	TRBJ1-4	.	TGTGCCATCAGTGAAGGGAGCCAAAAACTGTTTTTT	CAISEGSQKLFF
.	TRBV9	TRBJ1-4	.	TGTGCCAGCAGCCATCGGGGGGGAACAGGTGAAAAACTGTTTTTT	CASSHRGGTGEKLFF
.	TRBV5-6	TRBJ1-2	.	TGTGCCAGCAGCTTGTCGGCGGCAGCCTATGGCTACACCTTC	CASSLSAAAYGYTF
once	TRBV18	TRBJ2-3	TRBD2	TGTGCCAGCTCACCTACTAGCGGGGGGTCCACAGATACGCAGTATTTT	CASSPTSGGSTDTQYF
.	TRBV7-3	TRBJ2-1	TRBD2	TGTGCCAGCCGCGGGGGGGCTAACAATGAGCAGTTCTTC	CASRGGANNEQFF
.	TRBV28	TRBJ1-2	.	TGTGCCAGCAACTCTCGGTCGGGACTCTACACCTTC	CASNSRSGLYTF
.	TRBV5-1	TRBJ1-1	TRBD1	TGCGCCAGCAGCTTGGAGCCCGACAGGGCTGAAGCTTTCTTT	CASSLEPDRAEAFF
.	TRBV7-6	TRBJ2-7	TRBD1	TGTGCCAGCAGCTTAGCAGGCGACAGGGCCTACGAGCAGTACTTC	CASSLAGDRAYEQYF
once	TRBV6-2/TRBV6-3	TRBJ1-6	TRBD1	TGTGCCAGCAGTTTGCATCAGGGGGCGCAATCAAGGAATTCACCCCTCCACTTT	CASSLHQGAQSRNSPLHF
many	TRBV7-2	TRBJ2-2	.	TGTGCCAGCACCTCCTCGGGTCCCTCGAACACCGGGGAGCTGTTTTTT	CASTSSGPSNTGELFF
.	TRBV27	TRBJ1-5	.	TGTGCCAGCTCGAGTCAGCCCCAGCATTTT	CASSSQPQHF
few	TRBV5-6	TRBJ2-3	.	TGTGCCAGCAGCTTAACAAATACGCAGTATTTT	CASSLTNTQYF
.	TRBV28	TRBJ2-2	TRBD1	TGTGCCCACAGACAGGGATACACCGGGGAGCTGTTTTTT	CAHRQGYTGELFF
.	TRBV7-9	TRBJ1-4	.	TGTGCCAGCAGCTTAAGCACGGGTAATGAAAAACTGTTTTTT	CASSLSTGNEKLFF
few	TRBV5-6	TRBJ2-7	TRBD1	TGTGCCAGCAGCTTGTTGCGGACAGGGACCTACGAGCAGTACTTC	CASSLLRTGTYEQYF
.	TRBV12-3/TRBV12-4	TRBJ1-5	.	TGTGCCAGCAAACCCGAGGGTAATCAGCCCCAGCATTTT	CASKPEGNQPQHF
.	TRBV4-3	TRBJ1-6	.	TGCGCCAGCAGCCAAGCCAGGGTAACACCCCTCCACTTT	CASSQARVTPLHF
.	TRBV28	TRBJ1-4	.	TGTGCCAGCACAGGGGCAGCTAATGAAAAACTGTTTTTT	CASTGAANEKLFF
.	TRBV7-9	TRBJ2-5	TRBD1	TGTGCCAGCAGCTTAGAGGGACAGGGCCGAGAGACCCAGTACTTC	CASSLEGQGRETQYF
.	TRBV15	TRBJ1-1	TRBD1	TGTGCCACCAGCAGAGTGTGGGGACAGGAGAACACTGAAGCTTTCTTT	CATSRVWGQENTEAFF
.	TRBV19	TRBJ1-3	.	TGTGCCAGTGTATCTGGAAACACCATATATTTT	CASVSGNTIYF
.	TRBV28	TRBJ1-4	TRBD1	TGTGCCAGCAGAAAACAGGGGGCCGCTGAAAAACTGTTTTTT	CASRKQGAAEKLFF
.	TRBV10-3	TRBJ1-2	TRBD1	TGTGCCATCAGCGACAGGGGTGGCGGCTACACCTTC	CAISDRGGGYTF
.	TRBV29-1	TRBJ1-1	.	TGCAGCGTTGACGGGGGCGGGGGTGTAGCTTTCTTT	CSVDGGGGVAFF
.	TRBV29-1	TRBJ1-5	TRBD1	TGCAGCGTTAGGACAGGGGTGAATCAGCCCCAGCATTTT	CSVRTGVNQPQHF
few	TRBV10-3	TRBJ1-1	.	TGTGCCATCAGTGATAGGGGTGACCAAGAAGCTTTCTTT	CAISDRGDQEAFF
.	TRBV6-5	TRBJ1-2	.	TGTGCCAGCAGTTACAATAGAAGGGGCGCGAATGGCTACACCTTC	CASSYNRRGANGYTF
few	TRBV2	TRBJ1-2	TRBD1	TGTGCCAGCATGGGGGACAGGGGAAACTATGGCTACACCTTC	CASMGDRGNYGYTF
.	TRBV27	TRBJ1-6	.	TGTGCCAGCAGTTTCTCAGGGTCTAATTCACCCCTCCACTTT	CASSFSGSNSPLHF
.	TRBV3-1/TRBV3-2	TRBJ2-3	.	TGTGCCAGCAGCCAAGATTTGGCGAACAGGGATCTAACAGATACGCAGTATTTT	CASSQDLANRDLTDTQYF
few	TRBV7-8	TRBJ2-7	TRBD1	TGTGCCAGCAGCTTAGTGGGACAGGGAGGCGAGCAGTACTTC	CASSLVGQGGEQYF
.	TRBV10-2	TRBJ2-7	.	TGCGCCAGCAGTGAGGTGGGAGCTCTAACCTCCTACGAGCAGTACTTC	CASSEVGALTSYEQYF
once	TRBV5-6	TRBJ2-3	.	TGTGCCAGCAGCTTGGAGCGGCCCCGCACAGATACGCAGTATTTT	CASSLERPRTDTQYF
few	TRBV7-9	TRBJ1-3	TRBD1	TGTGCCAGCAGCCCCTCCAGGTTCCCGGACAGGTTATCTGGAAACACCATATATTTT	CASSPSRFPDRLSGNTIYF
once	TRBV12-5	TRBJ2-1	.	TGTGCTAGTGGCCCCGGGACACAGTACAATGAGCAGTTCTTC	CASGPGTQYNEQFF
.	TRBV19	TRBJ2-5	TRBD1	TGTGCCAGTAGTATCCGGGACAGTGAGACCCAGTACTTC	CASSIRDSETQYF
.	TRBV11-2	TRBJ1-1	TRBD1	TGTGCCAGCAGCTTCACCGGGACAGGGAGGAACACTGAAGCTTTCTTT	CASSFTGTGRNTEAFF
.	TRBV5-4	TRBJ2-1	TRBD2	TGTGCCAGCAGCTTAGCGGGGGGGCAAACCTACAATGAGCAGTTCTTC	CASSLAGGQTYNEQFF
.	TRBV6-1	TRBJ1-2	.	TGTGCCAGCAGTGAACAAGGAGTAGCTAACTATGGCTACACCTTC	CASSEQGVANYGYTF
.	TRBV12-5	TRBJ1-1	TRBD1	TGTGCTAGTGGTCCGGGACAGGGGGCGAGCACTGAAGCTTTCTTT	CASGPGQGASTEAFF
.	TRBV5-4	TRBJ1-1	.	TGTGCCAGCAGCCCGAGCGGGTTCGGGACTGAAGCTTTCTTT	CASSPSGFGTEAFF
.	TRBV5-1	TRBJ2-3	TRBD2	TGCGCCAGCAGCTTTAGCGGGGGGCTGACAGATACGCAGTATTTT	CASSFSGGLTDTQYF
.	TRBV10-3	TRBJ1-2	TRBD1	TGTGCCATCAGTGAGACAGGGGACCGTCCTGGCTACACCTTC	CAISETGDRPGYTF
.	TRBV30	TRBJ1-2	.	TGTGCCTGGAACAGACCCTATGGCTACACCTTC	CAWNRPYGYTF
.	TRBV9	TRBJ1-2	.	TGTGCCAGCAGCGCTCGGACGGCGGGGGGCTACACCTTC	CASSARTAGGYTF
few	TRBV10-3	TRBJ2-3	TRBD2	TGTGCCATCGATAGCGGGGGAGGCACAGATACGCAGTATTTT	CAIDSGGGTDTQYF